The rows below give T cell receptor beta chains drawn from one sample of a study of shared clonotypes between healthy human individuals. TCRdb's table, derived via immunoSEQ multiplex PCR, lists solely in-frame clones and lacks some. The data hold some 2,500,000 clones, with approximately 93% observed a single time. The sequenced sample consisted of naive CD4+ T cells from PBMCs. The source is a man aged 18 to 35 in good health. Some clones in this sample may be carry-over from other donors' samples. The CDR3 runs from the conserved cysteine through the conserved F or W. Fields, in order: CDR3 DNA, CDR3 protein, clone size, J gene, D gene, V gene. A D gene is named only where the DNA matches it firmly. Clone size appears in some rows only: once, few, many, or a class for an expanded clone.

CDR3 DNA: TGTGCCAGCAGTTCTCCAGCCCAGGGGGCGCATGGCTACACCTTC; CDR3 protein: CASSSPAQGAHGYTF; clone size: -; J gene: TRBJ1-2; D gene: TRBD1; V gene: TRBV7-9
CDR3 DNA: TGTGCCAGCAGCTCGGGACAGGGGCCGAGTGAAGCTTTCTTT; CDR3 protein: CASSSGQGPSEAFF; clone size: -; J gene: TRBJ1-1; D gene: TRBD1; V gene: TRBV7-9
CDR3 DNA: TGTGCCACCAGCAGACGGCTAGCGAACGACAATGAGCAGTTCTTC; CDR3 protein: CATSRRLANDNEQFF; clone size: -; J gene: TRBJ2-1; D gene: -; V gene: TRBV15
CDR3 DNA: TGTGCCAGCAGTTTCAGGACGGGGGAAAACACTGAAGCTTTCTTT; CDR3 protein: CASSFRTGENTEAFF; clone size: -; J gene: TRBJ1-1; D gene: -; V gene: TRBV27
CDR3 DNA: TGTGCCAGCAGCCCGACGGGCCCGCTCTCTGGAAACACCATATATTTT; CDR3 protein: CASSPTGPLSGNTIYF; clone size: -; J gene: TRBJ1-3; D gene: -; V gene: TRBV2
CDR3 DNA: TGTGCCACCAGCCTGCTGAACACTGAAGCTTTCTTT; CDR3 protein: CATSLLNTEAFF; clone size: -; J gene: TRBJ1-1; D gene: -; V gene: TRBV15
CDR3 DNA: TGTGCCAGCAGTGCTGTGAGAAATCAGCCCCAGCATTTT; CDR3 protein: CASSAVRNQPQHF; clone size: -; J gene: TRBJ1-5; D gene: -; V gene: TRBV2
CDR3 DNA: TGTGCCAGCAGGCAGGTAAGCTCCTACGAGCAGTACTTC; CDR3 protein: CASRQVSSYEQYF; clone size: -; J gene: TRBJ2-7; D gene: -; V gene: TRBV25-1
CDR3 DNA: TGTGCCAGTAGTATAGCGGCTAGCGGGTCCTACGAGCAGTACTTC; CDR3 protein: CASSIAASGSYEQYF; clone size: -; J gene: TRBJ2-7; D gene: TRBD2; V gene: TRBV19
CDR3 DNA: TGTGCCAGCAGCCCCCAGACCCGCTCTGGAAACACCATATATTTT; CDR3 protein: CASSPQTRSGNTIYF; clone size: -; J gene: TRBJ1-3; D gene: -; V gene: TRBV11-2
CDR3 DNA: TGTGCCAGCAGCCACGACAGACGCACAACCCTCTACAATGAGCAGTTCTTC; CDR3 protein: CASSHDRRTTLYNEQFF; clone size: -; J gene: TRBJ2-1; D gene: -; V gene: TRBV7-2
CDR3 DNA: TGTGCCTGGAGTGTATCATTGGTGATGGGTGAAAAACTGTTTTTT; CDR3 protein: CAWSVSLVMGEKLFF; clone size: -; J gene: TRBJ1-4; D gene: -; V gene: TRBV30
CDR3 DNA: TGTGCCAGCAGTGACCTTGGACTAGTACCCTTCGAGTTC; CDR3 protein: CASSDLGLVPFEF; clone size: -; J gene: TRBJ2-7; D gene: TRBD2; V gene: TRBV6-1
CDR3 DNA: TGCGCCAGCAGCTTTATAGCGGGAGGGCCGGGGGATACGCAGTATTTT; CDR3 protein: CASSFIAGGPGDTQYF; clone size: -; J gene: TRBJ2-3; D gene: TRBD2; V gene: TRBV5-1
CDR3 DNA: TGTGCCAGCAGCCCCGGACTCCTTCGGGGTCGGTTCTTC; CDR3 protein: CASSPGLLRGRFF; clone size: -; J gene: TRBJ2-1; D gene: -; V gene: TRBV9
CDR3 DNA: TGTGCCAGCAGGACGGGGGGGCTGTTTGGCTACACCTTC; CDR3 protein: CASRTGGLFGYTF; clone size: -; J gene: TRBJ1-2; D gene: -; V gene: TRBV28
CDR3 DNA: TGTGCCAGCAGTGCGGACAGGGGGGACGAGCAGTACTTC; CDR3 protein: CASSADRGDEQYF; clone size: once; J gene: TRBJ2-7; D gene: TRBD1; V gene: TRBV6-1
CDR3 DNA: TGTGCCAGCAGCCAGTCTAGCGCATCCTACGAGCAGTACTTC; CDR3 protein: CASSQSSASYEQYF; clone size: -; J gene: TRBJ2-7; D gene: -; V gene: TRBV9
CDR3 DNA: TGTGCCAGCGCCGCCACCGGGAAGGTAAATGGCTACACCTTC; CDR3 protein: CASAATGKVNGYTF; clone size: once; J gene: TRBJ1-2; D gene: -; V gene: TRBV7-2
CDR3 DNA: TGTGCCAGCAGCGACCGAGGCAGGTCCCGAGGGGGCTACACCTTC; CDR3 protein: CASSDRGRSRGGYTF; clone size: -; J gene: TRBJ1-2; D gene: -; V gene: TRBV9
CDR3 DNA: TGTGCCAGCAGTGTTACAACTCCGAACACCGGGGAGCTGTTTTTT; CDR3 protein: CASSVTTPNTGELFF; clone size: -; J gene: TRBJ2-2; D gene: -; V gene: TRBV2
CDR3 DNA: TGTGCCAGCAGCTTGGAAACTAGCGGGAGTTCTTACTACGAGCAGTACTTC; CDR3 protein: CASSLETSGSSYYEQYF; clone size: -; J gene: TRBJ2-7; D gene: TRBD2; V gene: TRBV5-4
CDR3 DNA: TGTGCCACCAGCAGAGATCTCGGATCGGGGGCGGGCGAGCAGTACTTC; CDR3 protein: CATSRDLGSGAGEQYF; clone size: -; J gene: TRBJ2-7; D gene: -; V gene: TRBV15
CDR3 DNA: TGCGCCAGCAGCCAAGATGGGCCTGGGGCCAACGTCCTGACTTTC; CDR3 protein: CASSQDGPGANVLTF; clone size: -; J gene: TRBJ2-6; D gene: -; V gene: TRBV4-3
CDR3 DNA: TGTGCCAGCTCACCCTCGACAGGGGAAGGAAACACCATATATTTT; CDR3 protein: CASSPSTGEGNTIYF; clone size: once; J gene: TRBJ1-3; D gene: TRBD1; V gene: TRBV18
CDR3 DNA: TGTGCCAGCAGGCGAGGACAGTTACAAGAGACCCAGTACTTC; CDR3 protein: CASRRGQLQETQYF; clone size: -; J gene: TRBJ2-5; D gene: -; V gene: TRBV6-5
CDR3 DNA: TGTGCCAGCAGCTTGCTGGCCAGGGGAGTGGATGGCTACACCTTC; CDR3 protein: CASSLLARGVDGYTF; clone size: -; J gene: TRBJ1-2; D gene: -; V gene: TRBV5-5
CDR3 DNA: TGTGCCTGGAGTGTCAGGGGAACTCAGCCCCAGCATTTT; CDR3 protein: CAWSVRGTQPQHF; clone size: -; J gene: TRBJ1-5; D gene: -; V gene: TRBV30
CDR3 DNA: TGTGCCAGCTCGCGAAGCCTTGACACTGAAGCTTTCTTT; CDR3 protein: CASSRSLDTEAFF; clone size: few; J gene: TRBJ1-1; D gene: -; V gene: TRBV18
CDR3 DNA: TGCAGCGTTGAAGGACAGTTTAGCACAGATACGCAGTATTTT; CDR3 protein: CSVEGQFSTDTQYF; clone size: -; J gene: TRBJ2-3; D gene: -; V gene: TRBV29-1
CDR3 DNA: TGTGCCAGCAGTGATAATAGCGGGAGGGAGACCCAGTACTTC; CDR3 protein: CASSDNSGRETQYF; clone size: -; J gene: TRBJ2-5; D gene: TRBD2; V gene: TRBV2
CDR3 DNA: TGTGCCAGCACCCGAACAGGCGCTTATAGCAATCAGCCCCAGCATTTT; CDR3 protein: CASTRTGAYSNQPQHF; clone size: once; J gene: TRBJ1-5; D gene: -; V gene: TRBV28
CDR3 DNA: TGTGCCAGTAGTATGTTAGGGGCCGGGGAGCTGTTTTTT; CDR3 protein: CASSMLGAGELFF; clone size: -; J gene: TRBJ2-2; D gene: -; V gene: TRBV19
CDR3 DNA: TGCGCCAGCAGCTCATCCACTCGGGCAGGCGGAGAGACCCAGTACTTC; CDR3 protein: CASSSSTRAGGETQYF; clone size: -; J gene: TRBJ2-5; D gene: -; V gene: TRBV5-1
CDR3 DNA: TGTGCCAGCAGCCCCCGGGGCCGCGGGGAGCTGTTTTTT; CDR3 protein: CASSPRGRGELFF; clone size: few; J gene: TRBJ2-2; D gene: -; V gene: TRBV9
CDR3 DNA: TGTGCCAGCAGCGCCGCGGTCGGGACAGGCCCCGTAGAGCAGTACTTC; CDR3 protein: CASSAAVGTGPVEQYF; clone size: -; J gene: TRBJ2-7; D gene: TRBD1; V gene: TRBV9
CDR3 DNA: TGTGCCAGCACCGACTACGGTTATAATTCACCCCTCCACTTT; CDR3 protein: CASTDYGYNSPLHF; clone size: -; J gene: TRBJ1-6; D gene: -; V gene: TRBV6-1
CDR3 DNA: TGTGCCAGCAGCCGAAGGACTAGCGGATACAATGAGCAGTTCTTC; CDR3 protein: CASSRRTSGYNEQFF; clone size: once; J gene: TRBJ2-1; D gene: TRBD2; V gene: TRBV5-8
CDR3 DNA: TGTGCCAGCAGTCCCTCCGACAGGTCCGGGGCCAACGTCCTGACTTTC; CDR3 protein: CASSPSDRSGANVLTF; clone size: -; J gene: TRBJ2-6; D gene: -; V gene: TRBV28
CDR3 DNA: TGTGCCAGCAGACAAGGGACAGCACGGGGAAATGAGCAGTTCTTC; CDR3 protein: CASRQGTARGNEQFF; clone size: -; J gene: TRBJ2-1; D gene: TRBD1; V gene: TRBV7-2